A few counts support the clone carrying this TCR beta chain. The target antigen is unknown. Germline-derived CDR1 and CDR2 are LNHDA and SQIVND (reference sequence). This CDR3 region has 12 residues. Losses at the gene ends were 9 bases for V and 7 bases for J; bases not matched to a gene: 5. These data originate in a study of CD8+CD57+ T cells in acquired aplastic anemia. Background on the study: Sorted CD4+ and CD8+ cells gave an average of approximately 3.1 ug of DNA.

Whoever was chosen for sequencing had shown CD8+CD57+ cell expansion by flow cytometry. Overall study results and limits: The number of CD8+ CDR3 sequences shared by patients and controls was around 30.

Genomic DNA templated the TCR beta VDJ and CDR3 profiling. TCRdb reprocessed the reads with MiXCR, giving one entry per CDR3 protein. The data contain hundreds of thousands of distinct CDR3 sequences, around 33% of them seen just once; the ten biggest clones take up 0.82%. The chain employs TRBV19 and TRBJ2-2; 7 nucleotides align to TRBD2. The sequence was collected from a human donor with aplastic anemia. The sequenced sample was sorted CD4+, CD8+, or CD8+CD57+ T cells (not recorded which) from PBMCs. In DNA form, the CDR3 reads TGTGCCAGCCCCTCGGGGGGCGGGGAGCTGTTTTTT. Protein: CASPSGGGELFF.